This T cell receptor (beta chain) appears in the sequencing data of a study of OX40 agonist ivuxolimab in advanced cancers. In the study overall: Partial responses were seen in three patients, one with hepatocellular carcinoma and two with cutaneous melanoma. General observations from the study: CD8+ T cells (on average) carried more expanded clones than CD4+ T cells.

In its sample, this clone was seen once. Its matching antigen is unknown. This CDR3 contains 19 residues. Germline-derived CDR1 and CDR2 are MNHEY and SMNVEV (reference sequence). V lost 5 bases, J lost 5 bases, and 20 bases stayed unmatched. Profiled with immunoSEQ multiplex PCR; TCRdb holds only in-frame clones, not every one. The sample has about 53,000 clones, roughly 84% seen once. The J gene is TRBJ2-1, the V gene TRBV27; 8 bases agree with TRBD1. The TCR was taken from an adult with an advanced solid tumor such as melanoma, head and neck, liver or kidney cancer. Material: CD4+ or CD8+ T cells sorted from blood, obtained in a trial of the OX40 agonist ivuxolimab. The CDR3 DNA reads TGTGCCAGCAGTGACCCGAGGCAGGGGGCGATAAATTCTCACAATGAGCAGTTCTTC. Encoded protein: CASSDPRQGAINSHNEQFF.